What follows describes a single T cell receptor beta chain. The antigen is not known. The source of the sample is a study of T cell responses to AZD1222 COVID-19 vaccine. Germline V lookup: CDR1 SGHRS, CDR2 YFSETQ. V was pared by 3 bases and J by 0 bases, with 2 bases of the junction left unmatched. The CDR3 runs to 16 residues. Study conclusions and caveats: It was only after the peak T cell response that any repertoires were sampled. Just six AZD1222 recipients were seropositive at baseline. Reports say nearly half of spike-specific TCRs go after unmutated variant regions. Receipt of two AZD1222 doses was followed by a rise in Spike-specific TCR breadth and depth.

Assay: immunoSEQ multiplex PCR; the TCRdb copy retains only in-frame clones and omits some. The sample records tens of thousands of clones, 84% being singletons. This material consisted of peripheral blood, taken on day 0 of AZD1222 vaccination. This sequence originates from an adult in good health. The chain carries TRBV5-1 and TRBJ2-7; TRBD2 matches at 14 bases. The CDR3 DNA is TGCGCCAGCAGCTGGGGACTAGCGGGGGCCTCCTACGAGCAGTACTTC. It codes for CASSWGLAGASYEQYF.